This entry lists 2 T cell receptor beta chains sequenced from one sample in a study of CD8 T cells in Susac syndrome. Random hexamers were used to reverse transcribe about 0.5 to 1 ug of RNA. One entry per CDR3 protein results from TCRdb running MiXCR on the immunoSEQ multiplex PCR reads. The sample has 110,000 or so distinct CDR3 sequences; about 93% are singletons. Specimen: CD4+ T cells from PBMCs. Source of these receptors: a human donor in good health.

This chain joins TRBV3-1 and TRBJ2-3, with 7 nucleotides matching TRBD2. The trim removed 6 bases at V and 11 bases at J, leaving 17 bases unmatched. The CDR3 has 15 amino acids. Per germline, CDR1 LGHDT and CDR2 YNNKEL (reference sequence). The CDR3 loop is CASSPDGLVKRGQYF. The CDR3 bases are TGTGCCAGCAGTCCGGATGGACTAGTCAAGCGGGGGCAGTATTTT.

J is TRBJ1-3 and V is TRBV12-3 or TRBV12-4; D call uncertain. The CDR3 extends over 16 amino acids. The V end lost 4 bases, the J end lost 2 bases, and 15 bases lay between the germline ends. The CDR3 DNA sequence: TGTGCCAGCAGTTCCTCGGACGGACTCACTGGAAACACCATATATTTT. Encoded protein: CASSSSDGLTGNTIYF.